The clone carrying this T cell receptor (beta chain) was detected ten times or more. This entry is derived from a study of T-cell memory formation after mild COVID-19. TCRdb fed the 5' RACE reads into MiXCR, producing one record per CDR3 protein. The data hold under 60,000 distinct CDR3 sequences, with around 10% observed a single time. The receptor comes from an adult woman who had mild COVID-19 (a few samples of this study predate the infection). Cell type and time point are not known. Sequencing was performed on PBMCs or a T cell subset sorted from them (not recorded which).

The CDR3 bases are TGTGCCAGCAGTCGACTAGCAATCACAGATACGCAGTATTTT. Translating it yields CASSRLAITDTQYF. The chain uses TRBV6-1 and TRBJ2-3; 7 nucleotides match TRBD2. The length of the CDR3 is 14 residues. CDR1 is MNHNS and CDR2 is SASEGT in the germline V gene. The V segment lost 5 bases and the J segment 2 bases; nucleotides outside the gene matches: 4.